The present T cell receptor (beta chain) was sequenced within a study of molecular identifiers for immune sequencing clone quantification. TCRdb analysed the PCR reads with MiXCR anew, one entry per CDR3 protein. The table records about 640,000 distinct CDR3 sequences, approximately 20% of them present only once. Naive CD8 T cells were sorted as CD8+CD4-CCR7+CD45RA+. This CDR3 spans 13 amino acids. Germline V gives CDR1 SGHDT, CDR2 YYEEEE. Unmatched junction bases numbered 2, after V lost 4 bases and J lost 9 bases. Regarding this clonotype: The antigen is unknown.

General study findings and limits: The study reportedly detected spiked Jurkat TCR RNA from one cell among about 1.1 million naive cells. Beyond 20 RNA copies, clones held over 98% of effector molecules, compared with under 1% in naive cells.

The sequence was collected from a human donor in good health. Some libraries in this study had Jurkat cell RNA spiked in. The chain has TRBV5-6 and TRBJ2-1, with 12 bases identical to TRBD2. The sample was naive CD8+ T cells from blood, with Jurkat cell RNA spiked in. Documented subset: FACS-sorted CD8+CD4-CCR7+CD45RA+ naive T cells. The DNA for the CDR3 is TGTGCCAGCAGCCCTAGCGGGGGGGTTGAGCAGTTCTTC. This translates into CASSPSGGVEQFF.